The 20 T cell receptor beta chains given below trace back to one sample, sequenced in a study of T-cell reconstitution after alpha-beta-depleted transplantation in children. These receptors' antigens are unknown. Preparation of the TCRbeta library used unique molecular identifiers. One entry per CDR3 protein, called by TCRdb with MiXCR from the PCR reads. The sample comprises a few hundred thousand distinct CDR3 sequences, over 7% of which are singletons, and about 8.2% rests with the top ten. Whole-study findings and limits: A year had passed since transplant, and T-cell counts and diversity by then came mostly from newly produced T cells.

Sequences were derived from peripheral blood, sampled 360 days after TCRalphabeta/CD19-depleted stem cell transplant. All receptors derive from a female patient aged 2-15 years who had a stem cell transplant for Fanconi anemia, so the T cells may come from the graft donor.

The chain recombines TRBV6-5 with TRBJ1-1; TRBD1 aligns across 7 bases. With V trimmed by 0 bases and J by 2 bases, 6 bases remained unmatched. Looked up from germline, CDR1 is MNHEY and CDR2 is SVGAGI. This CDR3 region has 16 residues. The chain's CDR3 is CASSYSTGRLNTEAFF. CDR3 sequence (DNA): TGTGCCAGCAGTTACTCGACAGGGAGACTCAACACTGAAGCTTTCTTT.

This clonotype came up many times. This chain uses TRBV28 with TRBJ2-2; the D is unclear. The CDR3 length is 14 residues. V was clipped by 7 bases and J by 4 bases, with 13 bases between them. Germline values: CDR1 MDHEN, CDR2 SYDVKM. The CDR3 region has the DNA TGTGCCAGCACTCGTTGGCTGGGCACCGGGGAGCTGTTTTTT. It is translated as CASTRWLGTGELFF.

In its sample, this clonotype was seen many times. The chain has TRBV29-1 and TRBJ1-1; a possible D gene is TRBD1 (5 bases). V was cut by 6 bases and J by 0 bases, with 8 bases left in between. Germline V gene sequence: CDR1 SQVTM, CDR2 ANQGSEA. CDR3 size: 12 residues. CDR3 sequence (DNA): TGCAGCGTCGGGGGGATGAACACTGAAGCTTTCTTT. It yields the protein CSVGGMNTEAFF.

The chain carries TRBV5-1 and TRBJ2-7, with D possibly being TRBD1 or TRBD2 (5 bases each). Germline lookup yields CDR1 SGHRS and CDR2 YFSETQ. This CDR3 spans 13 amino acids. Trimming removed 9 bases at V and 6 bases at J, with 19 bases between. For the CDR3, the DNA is TGCGCCACCTCGGGACCAAAAGTCGGCGAGCAGTACGTC. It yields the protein CATSGPKVGEQYV.

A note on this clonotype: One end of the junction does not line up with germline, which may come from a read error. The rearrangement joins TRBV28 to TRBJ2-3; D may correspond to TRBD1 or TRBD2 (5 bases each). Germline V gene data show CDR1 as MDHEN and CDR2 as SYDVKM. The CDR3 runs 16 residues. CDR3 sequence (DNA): TGTGCCAGCAGACCCTACCGGGGCGGACGCACAGATACGCAGTTTTTT. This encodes CASRPYRGGRTDTQFF.

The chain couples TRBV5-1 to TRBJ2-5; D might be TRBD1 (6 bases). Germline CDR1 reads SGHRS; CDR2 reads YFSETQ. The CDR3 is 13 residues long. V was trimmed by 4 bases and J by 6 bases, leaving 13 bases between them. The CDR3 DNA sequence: TGCGCCAGCAGCCCCCACAGGGAACAGACCCAGTACTTC. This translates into CASSPHREQTQYF.

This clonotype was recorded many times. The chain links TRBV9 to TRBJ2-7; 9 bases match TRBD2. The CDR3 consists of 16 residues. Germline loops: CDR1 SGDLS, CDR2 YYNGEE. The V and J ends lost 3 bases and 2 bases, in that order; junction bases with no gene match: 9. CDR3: CASSAAGLAKPYEQYF. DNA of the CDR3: TGTGCCAGCAGCGCAGCGGGACTAGCCAAACCCTACGAGCAGTACTTC.

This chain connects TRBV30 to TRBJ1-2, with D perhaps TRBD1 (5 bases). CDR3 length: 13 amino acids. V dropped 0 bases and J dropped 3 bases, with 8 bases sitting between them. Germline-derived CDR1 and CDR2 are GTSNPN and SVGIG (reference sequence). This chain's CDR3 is CAWSVGTDYGYTF. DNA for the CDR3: TGTGCCTGGAGTGTCGGGACGGACTATGGCTACACCTTC.

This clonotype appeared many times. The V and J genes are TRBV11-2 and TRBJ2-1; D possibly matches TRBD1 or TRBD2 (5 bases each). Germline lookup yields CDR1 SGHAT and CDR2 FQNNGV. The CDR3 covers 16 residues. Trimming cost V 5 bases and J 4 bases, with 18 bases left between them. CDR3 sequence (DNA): TGTGCCAGCAGCCCCTTGCTCGGGACGGTATACAATGAGCAGTTCTTC. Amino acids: CASSPLLGTVYNEQFF.

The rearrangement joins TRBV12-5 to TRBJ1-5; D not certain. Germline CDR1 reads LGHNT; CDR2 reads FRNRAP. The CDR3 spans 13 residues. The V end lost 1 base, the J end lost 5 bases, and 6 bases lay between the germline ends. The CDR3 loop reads CASGLGIYQPQHF. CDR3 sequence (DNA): TGTGCTAGTGGTTTGGGGATTTATCAGCCCCAGCATTTT.

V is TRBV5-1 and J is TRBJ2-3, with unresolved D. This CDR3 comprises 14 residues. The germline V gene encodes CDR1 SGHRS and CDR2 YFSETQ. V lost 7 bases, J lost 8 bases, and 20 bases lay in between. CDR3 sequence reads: CASGPPGGSGTQYF. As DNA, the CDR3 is TGCGCCAGCGGCCCTCCAGGTGGGTCGGGTACGCAGTATTTT.

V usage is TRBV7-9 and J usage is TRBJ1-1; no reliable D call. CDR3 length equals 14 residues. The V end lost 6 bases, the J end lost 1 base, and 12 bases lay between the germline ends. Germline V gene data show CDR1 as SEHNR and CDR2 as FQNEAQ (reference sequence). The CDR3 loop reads CASSLGLGNTEAFF. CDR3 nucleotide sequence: TGTGCCAGCAGTCTTGGGTTGGGGAACACTGAAGCTTTCTTT.

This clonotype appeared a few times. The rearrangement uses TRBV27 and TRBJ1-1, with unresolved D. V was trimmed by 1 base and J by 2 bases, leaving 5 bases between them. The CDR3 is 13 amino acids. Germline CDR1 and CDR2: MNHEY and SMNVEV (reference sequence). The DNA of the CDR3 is TGTGCCAGCAGTTTATACCAAAACACTGAAGCTTTCTTT. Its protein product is CASSLYQNTEAFF.

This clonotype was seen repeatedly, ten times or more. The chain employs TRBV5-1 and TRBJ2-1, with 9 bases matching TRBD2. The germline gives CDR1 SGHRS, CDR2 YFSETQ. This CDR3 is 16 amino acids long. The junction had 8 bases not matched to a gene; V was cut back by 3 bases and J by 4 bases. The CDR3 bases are TGCGCCAGCAGCTCCCCGGAGAGCGGGGGGTACAATGAGCAGTTCTTC. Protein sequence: CASSSPESGGYNEQFF.

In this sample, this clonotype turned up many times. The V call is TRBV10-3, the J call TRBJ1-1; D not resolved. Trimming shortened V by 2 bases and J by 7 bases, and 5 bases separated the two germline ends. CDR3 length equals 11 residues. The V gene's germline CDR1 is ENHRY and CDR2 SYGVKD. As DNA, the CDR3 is TGTGCCATCAGTGAGCGACTTGAAGCTTTCTTT. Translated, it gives CAISERLEAFF.

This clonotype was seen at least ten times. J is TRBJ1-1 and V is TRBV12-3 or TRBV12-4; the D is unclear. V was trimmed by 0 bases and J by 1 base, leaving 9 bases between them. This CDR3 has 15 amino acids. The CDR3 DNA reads TGTGCCAGCAGTTTAGCGGGAGTTCAGAACACTGAAGCTTTCTTT. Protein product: CASSLAGVQNTEAFF.

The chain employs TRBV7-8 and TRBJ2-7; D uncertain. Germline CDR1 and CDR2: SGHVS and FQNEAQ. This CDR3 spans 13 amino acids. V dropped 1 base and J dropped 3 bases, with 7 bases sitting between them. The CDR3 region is CASSLDGYYEQYV. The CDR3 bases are TGTGCCAGCAGCTTAGACGGATACTACGAGCAGTACGTC.

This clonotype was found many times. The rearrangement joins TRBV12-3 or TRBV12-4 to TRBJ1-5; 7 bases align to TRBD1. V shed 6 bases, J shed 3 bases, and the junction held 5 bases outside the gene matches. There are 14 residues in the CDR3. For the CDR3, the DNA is TGTGCCAGCAGCGGGACAGCTCCCAATCAGCCCCAGCATTTT. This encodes CASSGTAPNQPQHF.

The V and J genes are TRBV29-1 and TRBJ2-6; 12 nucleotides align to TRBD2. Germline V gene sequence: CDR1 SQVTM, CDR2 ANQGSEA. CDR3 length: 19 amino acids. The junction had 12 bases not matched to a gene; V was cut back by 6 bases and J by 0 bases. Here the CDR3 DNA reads TGCAGCGTCTACGACCCTCCTAGCGGGGGGGCCTCTGGGGCCAACGTCCTGACTTTC. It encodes CSVYDPPSGGASGANVLTF.

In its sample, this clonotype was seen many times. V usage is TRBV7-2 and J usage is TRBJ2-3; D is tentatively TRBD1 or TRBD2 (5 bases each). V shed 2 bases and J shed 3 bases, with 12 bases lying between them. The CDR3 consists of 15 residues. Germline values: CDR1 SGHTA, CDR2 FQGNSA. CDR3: CASSLMWGGTDTQYF. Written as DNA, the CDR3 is TGTGCCAGCAGCTTAATGTGGGGCGGGACAGATACGCAGTATTTT.